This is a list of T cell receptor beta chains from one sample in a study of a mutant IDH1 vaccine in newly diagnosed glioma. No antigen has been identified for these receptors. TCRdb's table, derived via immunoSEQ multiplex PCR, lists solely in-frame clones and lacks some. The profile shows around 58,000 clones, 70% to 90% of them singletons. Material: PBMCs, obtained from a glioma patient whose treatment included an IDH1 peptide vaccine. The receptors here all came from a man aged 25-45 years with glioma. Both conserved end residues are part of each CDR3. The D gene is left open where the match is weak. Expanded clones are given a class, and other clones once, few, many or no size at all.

CDR3aa: CASSQEKRGTSEQYF
CDR3nt: TGCGCCAGCAGCCAAGAGAAAAGGGGTACGAGCGAGCAGTACTTC
d_gene: -
abundance: -
j_gene: TRBJ2-7
v_gene: TRBV4-1

CDR3aa: CASWGQGIRFF
CDR3nt: -
d_gene: -
abundance: -
j_gene: TRBJ2-1
v_gene: TRBV28

CDR3aa: CASSQQDFGAAFF
CDR3nt: TGTGCCAGCAGCCAACAGGACTTTGGGGCGGCTTTCTTT
d_gene: -
abundance: -
j_gene: TRBJ1-1
v_gene: TRBV14

CDR3aa: CASSVWGQGNEKLFF
CDR3nt: TGCGCCAGCAGCGTATGGGGACAGGGGAATGAAAAACTGTTTTTT
d_gene: TRBD1
abundance: -
j_gene: TRBJ1-4
v_gene: TRBV5-1

CDR3aa: CASRPRGGLGNEQFF
CDR3nt: TGTGCCAGCAGGCCTCGGGGGGGCCTTGGCAATGAGCAGTTCTTC
d_gene: TRBD2
abundance: once
j_gene: TRBJ2-1
v_gene: TRBV14

CDR3aa: CASSDSGGYNEQFF
CDR3nt: TGTGCCAGCAGTGACTCGGGGGGGTACAATGAGCAGTTCTTC
d_gene: TRBD2
abundance: -
j_gene: TRBJ2-1
v_gene: TRBV6-4

CDR3aa: CASSLEQGGTDTQYF
CDR3nt: TGCGCCAGCAGCTTGGAACAGGGCGGCACAGATACGCAGTATTTT
d_gene: -
abundance: -
j_gene: TRBJ2-3
v_gene: TRBV5-1

CDR3aa: CASSPTGGSGANVLTF
CDR3nt: TGTGCCAGCAGCCCCACAGGGGGCTCTGGGGCCAACGTCCTGACTTTC
d_gene: TRBD1
abundance: -
j_gene: TRBJ2-6
v_gene: TRBV5-6

CDR3aa: CASSLDLGVGSQETQYF
CDR3nt: TGTGCCAGCAGCTTAGATCTTGGGGTGGGCAGCCAAGAGACCCAGTACTTC
d_gene: -
abundance: -
j_gene: TRBJ2-5
v_gene: TRBV11-2

CDR3aa: CASTDQRGSQETQYF
CDR3nt: TGTGCCAGCACCGATCAGCGGGGGAGCCAAGAGACCCAGTACTTC
d_gene: TRBD2
abundance: -
j_gene: TRBJ2-5
v_gene: TRBV11-2

CDR3aa: CSAQPDRNTEAFF
CDR3nt: TGCAGCGCACAACCCGACAGGAACACTGAAGCTTTCTTT
d_gene: -
abundance: -
j_gene: TRBJ1-1
v_gene: TRBV29-1

CDR3aa: CASSAGTGGAWGANVLTF
CDR3nt: TGTGCCAGCAGCGCCGGGACAGGGGGCGCGTGGGGGGCCAACGTCCTGACTTTC
d_gene: TRBD1
abundance: -
j_gene: TRBJ2-6
v_gene: TRBV7-9

CDR3aa: CASSQDGAMGTQYF
CDR3nt: TGTGCCAGCAGCCAAGATGGGGCCATGGGGACCCAGTACTTC
d_gene: -
abundance: -
j_gene: TRBJ2-5
v_gene: TRBV14

CDR3aa: CASRVLGGREAFF
CDR3nt: TGCGCCAGCCGTGTCCTCGGAGGGCGGGAAGCTTTCTTT
d_gene: -
abundance: -
j_gene: TRBJ1-1
v_gene: TRBV5-1

CDR3aa: CASSEEGPKGQFF
CDR3nt: TGTGCCAGCAGTGAAGAAGGGCCGAAGGGGCAGTTCTTC
d_gene: -
abundance: -
j_gene: TRBJ2-1
v_gene: TRBV2

CDR3aa: CASSHAENRVWNSPLHF
CDR3nt: TGTGCCAGCAGTCACGCCGAAAACAGGGTTTGGAATTCACCCCTCCACTTT
d_gene: -
abundance: -
j_gene: TRBJ1-6
v_gene: TRBV28

CDR3aa: CAWSVQGQPQHF
CDR3nt: TGTGCCTGGAGTGTACAGGGTCAGCCCCAGCATTTT
d_gene: -
abundance: -
j_gene: TRBJ1-5
v_gene: TRBV30

CDR3aa: CASSAGLLREQYF
CDR3nt: TGTGCCAGCAGTGCCGGTCTCCTCCGGGAGCAGTACTTC
d_gene: -
abundance: -
j_gene: TRBJ2-5
v_gene: TRBV2

CDR3aa: CASSSPVGGETQYF
CDR3nt: TGTGCCAGCAGCTCCCCCGTAGGCGGGGAGACCCAGTACTTC
d_gene: -
abundance: few
j_gene: TRBJ2-5
v_gene: TRBV7-9

CDR3aa: CASSLGQGAFGNTIYF
CDR3nt: TGTGCCAGCAGCTTAGGACAGGGGGCCTTTGGAAACACCATATATTTT
d_gene: TRBD1
abundance: -
j_gene: TRBJ1-3
v_gene: TRBV7-6

CDR3aa: CASSLYQELNTEAFF
CDR3nt: TGTGCCAGCAGCTTATATCAGGAGCTGAACACTGAAGCTTTCTTT
d_gene: -
abundance: few
j_gene: TRBJ1-1
v_gene: TRBV7-6

CDR3aa: CASSPEVHSPLHF
CDR3nt: TGTGCCAGCAGCCCAGAGGTACATTCACCCCTCCACTTT
d_gene: -
abundance: few
j_gene: TRBJ1-6
v_gene: TRBV9

CDR3aa: CASSYSRLAGVETQYF
CDR3nt: TGTGCCAGCAGTTACTCGCGGTTAGCGGGGGTGGAGACCCAGTACTTC
d_gene: TRBD2
abundance: -
j_gene: TRBJ2-5
v_gene: TRBV6-5

CDR3aa: CASSYLTGAGANVLTF
CDR3nt: TGTGCCAGCAGTTACTTAACAGGGGCTGGGGCCAACGTCCTGACTTTC
d_gene: TRBD1
abundance: -
j_gene: TRBJ2-6
v_gene: TRBV6-5

CDR3aa: CASSNSDDITKNIQYF
CDR3nt: TGTGCCAGCAGCAACTCCGACGACATAACCAAAAACATTCAGTACTTC
d_gene: -
abundance: -
j_gene: TRBJ2-4
v_gene: TRBV7-9

CDR3aa: CASSLDAGEVNTEAFF
CDR3nt: TGTGCCAGCAGCTTGGACGCGGGCGAGGTCAACACTGAAGCTTTCTTT
d_gene: -
abundance: -
j_gene: TRBJ1-1
v_gene: TRBV5-6

CDR3aa: CSVGGGSGQNEQYF
CDR3nt: TGCAGCGTTGGAGGAGGATCAGGACAGAACGAGCAGTACTTC
d_gene: -
abundance: -
j_gene: TRBJ2-7
v_gene: TRBV29-1

CDR3aa: CASSSLQAPGRYEQYF
CDR3nt: TGTGCCAGTAGTTCTCTTCAAGCCCCGGGACGGTACGAGCAGTACTTC
d_gene: -
abundance: -
j_gene: TRBJ2-7
v_gene: TRBV19

CDR3aa: CASSMLFGGYTF
CDR3nt: TGTGCCAGCAGCATGCTTTTTGGCGGCTACACCTTC
d_gene: -
abundance: -
j_gene: TRBJ1-2
v_gene: TRBV7-6

CDR3aa: CASSYRVLNQPQHF
CDR3nt: TGTGCCAGCAGTTACAGGGTCCTCAATCAGCCCCAGCATTTT
d_gene: -
abundance: -
j_gene: TRBJ1-5
v_gene: TRBV6-6

CDR3aa: CASSDSQNTEAFF
CDR3nt: TGTGCCAGCAGTGACTCGCAGAACACTGAAGCTTTCTTT
d_gene: -
abundance: -
j_gene: TRBJ1-1
v_gene: TRBV6-4

CDR3aa: CASSSGTDNTEAFF
CDR3nt: TGTGCCAGCAGCTCCGGGACGGACAACACTGAAGCTTTCTTT
d_gene: -
abundance: once
j_gene: TRBJ1-1
v_gene: TRBV5-5

CDR3aa: CASSSRGRNNYGYTF
CDR3nt: TGTGCCAGCAGCTCCCGAGGCCGAAATAACTATGGCTACACCTTC
d_gene: -
abundance: -
j_gene: TRBJ1-2
v_gene: TRBV7-9

CDR3aa: CASSMIRAAVKTQHF
CDR3nt: TGTGCCAGTAGTATGATCAGGGCAGCCGTAAAGACCCAGCATTTT
d_gene: -
abundance: -
j_gene: TRBJ1-5
v_gene: TRBV19

CDR3aa: CASSPAGGSYEQYF
CDR3nt: TGTGCCAGCAGCCCAGCAGGGGGATCCTACGAGCAGTACTTC
d_gene: TRBD1
abundance: -
j_gene: TRBJ2-7
v_gene: TRBV5-4

CDR3aa: CASSPTGALLFF
CDR3nt: TGTGCCAGCAGTCCGACAGGGGCCTTACTGTTTTTT
d_gene: TRBD1
abundance: -
j_gene: TRBJ1-4
v_gene: TRBV6-6

CDR3aa: CAGRERGSYNSPLHF
CDR3nt: TGTGCCGGACGGGAACGGGGCTCCTATAATTCACCCCTCCACTTT
d_gene: -
abundance: -
j_gene: TRBJ1-6
v_gene: TRBV2

CDR3aa: CASSLYNRGPNYGYTF
CDR3nt: TGTGCCAGCAGTTTATACAACAGGGGGCCTAACTATGGCTACACCTTC
d_gene: TRBD1
abundance: -
j_gene: TRBJ1-2
v_gene: TRBV27

CDR3aa: CASSQLSTEAFF
CDR3nt: TGCGCCAGCAGCCAACTAAGTACTGAAGCTTTCTTT
d_gene: -
abundance: once
j_gene: TRBJ1-1
v_gene: TRBV4-1

CDR3aa: CASSLRETGGLYGYTF
CDR3nt: TGCGCCAGCAGCTTGAGGGAGACAGGGGGCCTCTATGGCTACACCTTC
d_gene: TRBD1
abundance: -
j_gene: TRBJ1-2
v_gene: TRBV5-1

CDR3aa: CASSPSADRANYGYTF
CDR3nt: TGTGCCAGTAGTCCAAGTGCGGACAGGGCTAACTATGGCTACACCTTC
d_gene: TRBD1
abundance: -
j_gene: TRBJ1-2
v_gene: TRBV19

CDR3aa: CASSEGNSNEKLFF
CDR3nt: TGCGCCAGCAGTGAGGGGAACTCTAATGAAAAACTGTTTTTT
d_gene: -
abundance: few
j_gene: TRBJ1-4
v_gene: TRBV10-1

CDR3aa: CASSFERANNSPLHF
CDR3nt: TGCGCCAGCAGCTTTGAAAGGGCGAATAATTCACCCCTCCACTTT
d_gene: -
abundance: few
j_gene: TRBJ1-6
v_gene: TRBV5-1

CDR3aa: CASSLEALGTEAFF
CDR3nt: TGTGCCAGCAGCTTAGAAGCGTTAGGGACTGAAGCTTTCTTT
d_gene: -
abundance: -
j_gene: TRBJ1-1
v_gene: TRBV7-8

CDR3aa: CARSPGTFYNEQFF
CDR3nt: TGTGCCAGAAGCCCTGGGACTTTTTACAATGAGCAGTTCTTC
d_gene: -
abundance: -
j_gene: TRBJ2-1
v_gene: TRBV5-3

CDR3aa: CASSESSLAGGPAIQYF
CDR3nt: TGCGCCAGCAGTGAGTCTTCGTTAGCGGGGGGCCCGGCCATTCAGTACTTC
d_gene: TRBD2
abundance: -
j_gene: TRBJ2-4
v_gene: TRBV10-1

CDR3aa: CASSQGDGGLLNEQFF
CDR3nt: TGTGCCAGCAGCCAAGGGGACGGGGGGCTCCTCAATGAGCAGTTCTTC
d_gene: -
abundance: -
j_gene: TRBJ2-1
v_gene: TRBV5-8

CDR3aa: CASRRQETQYF
CDR3nt: TGTGCCAGCAGGAGACAAGAGACCCAGTACTTC
d_gene: -
abundance: few
j_gene: TRBJ2-5
v_gene: TRBV27

CDR3aa: CATSRLGGALYNEQFF
CDR3nt: TGTGCCACCAGCAGACTCGGGGGGGCGCTCTACAATGAGCAGTTCTTC
d_gene: TRBD2
abundance: -
j_gene: TRBJ2-1
v_gene: TRBV15

CDR3aa: CATSLRGGSSPLHF
CDR3nt: TGTGCCACCTCACTCCGGGGGGGTAGTTCACCCCTCCACTTT
d_gene: -
abundance: -
j_gene: TRBJ1-6
v_gene: TRBV2

CDR3aa: CASSQDPGRRNSPLHF
CDR3nt: TGCGCCAGCAGCCAAGATCCGGGGCGCCGTAATTCACCCCTCCACTTT
d_gene: -
abundance: -
j_gene: TRBJ1-6
v_gene: TRBV4-1

CDR3aa: CASSRTGGEEAFF
CDR3nt: TGCGCCAGCAGCCGGACAGGGGGTGAGGAAGCTTTCTTT
d_gene: TRBD1
abundance: few
j_gene: TRBJ1-1
v_gene: TRBV5-1

CDR3aa: CAIRPGQGSYEQYF
CDR3nt: TGTGCCATCAGACCGGGACAGGGGTCCTACGAGCAGTACTTC
d_gene: TRBD1
abundance: -
j_gene: TRBJ2-7
v_gene: TRBV10-3

CDR3aa: CASSLGLATDTQYF
CDR3nt: TGTGCCAGCAGTCTGGGACTAGCCACAGATACGCAGTATTTT
d_gene: TRBD2
abundance: -
j_gene: TRBJ2-3
v_gene: TRBV27